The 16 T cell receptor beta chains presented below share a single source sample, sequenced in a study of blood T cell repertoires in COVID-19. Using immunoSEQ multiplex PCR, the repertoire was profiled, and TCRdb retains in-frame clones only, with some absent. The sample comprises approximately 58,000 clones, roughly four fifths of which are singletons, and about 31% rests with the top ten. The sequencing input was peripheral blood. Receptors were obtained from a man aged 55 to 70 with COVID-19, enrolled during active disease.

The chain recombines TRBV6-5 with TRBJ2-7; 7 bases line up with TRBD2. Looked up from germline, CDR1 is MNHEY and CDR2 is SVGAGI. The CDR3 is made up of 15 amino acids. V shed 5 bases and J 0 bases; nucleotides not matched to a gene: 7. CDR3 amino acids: CASSRTSAHSYEQYF. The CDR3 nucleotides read TGTGCCAGCAGTCGTACTAGCGCTCACTCCTACGAGCAGTACTTC.

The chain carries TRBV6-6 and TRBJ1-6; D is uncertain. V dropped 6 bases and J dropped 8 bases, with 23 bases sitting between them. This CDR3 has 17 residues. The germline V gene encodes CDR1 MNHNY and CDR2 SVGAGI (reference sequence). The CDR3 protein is CASSRNGFTVSHSPLHF. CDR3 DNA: TGTGCCAGCAGCCGAAATGGATTCACAGTAAGCCATTCACCCCTCCACTTT.

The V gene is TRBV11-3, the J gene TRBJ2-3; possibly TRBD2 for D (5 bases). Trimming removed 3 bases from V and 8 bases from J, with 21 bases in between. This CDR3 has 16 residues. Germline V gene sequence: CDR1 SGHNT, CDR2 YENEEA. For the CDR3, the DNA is TGTGCCAGCAGCTTTCCCCGGGGTGCGACTATTAGTACGCAGTATTTT. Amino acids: CASSFPRGATISTQYF.

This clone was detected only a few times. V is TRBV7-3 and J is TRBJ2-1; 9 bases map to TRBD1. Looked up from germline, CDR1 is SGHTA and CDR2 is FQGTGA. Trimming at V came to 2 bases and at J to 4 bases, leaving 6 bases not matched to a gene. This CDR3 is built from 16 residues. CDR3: CASSLQGTGMYNEQFF. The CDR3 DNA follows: TGTGCCAGCAGCTTACAAGGGACAGGGATGTACAATGAGCAGTTCTTC.

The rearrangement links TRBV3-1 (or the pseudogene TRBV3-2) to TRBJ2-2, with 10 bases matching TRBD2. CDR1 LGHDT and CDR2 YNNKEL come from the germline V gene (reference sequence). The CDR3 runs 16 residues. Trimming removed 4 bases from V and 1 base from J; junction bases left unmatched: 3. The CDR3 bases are TGTGCCAGCAGCCTCCGACTAGCGGGGAACACCGGGGAGCTGTTTTTT. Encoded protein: CASSLRLAGNTGELFF.

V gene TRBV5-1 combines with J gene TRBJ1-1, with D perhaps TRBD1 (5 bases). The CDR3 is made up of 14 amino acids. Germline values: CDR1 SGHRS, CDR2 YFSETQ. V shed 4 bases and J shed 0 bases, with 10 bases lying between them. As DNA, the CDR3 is TGCGCCAGCAGCCTTGCAGGGATGAACACTGAAGCTTTCTTT. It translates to CASSLAGMNTEAFF.

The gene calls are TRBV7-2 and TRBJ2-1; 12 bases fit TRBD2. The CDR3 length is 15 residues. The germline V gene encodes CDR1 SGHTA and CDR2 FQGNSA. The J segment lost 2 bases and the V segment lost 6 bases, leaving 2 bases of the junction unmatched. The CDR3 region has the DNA TGTGCCAGCAGGCTAGCGGGAGGGCCCTACAATGAGCAGTTCTTC. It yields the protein CASRLAGGPYNEQFF.

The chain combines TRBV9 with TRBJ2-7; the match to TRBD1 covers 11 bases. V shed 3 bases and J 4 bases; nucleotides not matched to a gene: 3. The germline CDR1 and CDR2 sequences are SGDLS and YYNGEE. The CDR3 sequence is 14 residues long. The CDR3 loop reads CASSARDRGYEQYF. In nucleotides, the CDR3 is TGTGCCAGCAGCGCCCGGGACAGGGGGTACGAGCAGTACTTC. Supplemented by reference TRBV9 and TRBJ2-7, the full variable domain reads DSGVTQTPKHLITATGQRVTLRCSPRSGDLSVYWYQQSLDQGLQFLIQYYNGEERAKGNILERFSAQQFPDLHSELNLSSLELGDSALYFCASSARDRGYEQYFGPGTRLTVT.

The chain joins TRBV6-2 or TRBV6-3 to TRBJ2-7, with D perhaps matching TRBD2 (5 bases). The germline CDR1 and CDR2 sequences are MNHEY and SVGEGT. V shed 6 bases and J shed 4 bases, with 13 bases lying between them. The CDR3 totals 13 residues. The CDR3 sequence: CASSKPGEYEQYF. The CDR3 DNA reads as TGTGCCAGCAGCAAACCCGGGGAGTACGAGCAGTACTTC.

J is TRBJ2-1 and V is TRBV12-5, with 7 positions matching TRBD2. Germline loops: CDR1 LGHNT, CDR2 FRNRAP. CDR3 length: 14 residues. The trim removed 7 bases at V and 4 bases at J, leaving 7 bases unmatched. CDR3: CASVLGTMYNEQFF. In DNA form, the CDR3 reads TGTGCTAGTGTCCTCGGGACTATGTACAATGAGCAGTTCTTC.

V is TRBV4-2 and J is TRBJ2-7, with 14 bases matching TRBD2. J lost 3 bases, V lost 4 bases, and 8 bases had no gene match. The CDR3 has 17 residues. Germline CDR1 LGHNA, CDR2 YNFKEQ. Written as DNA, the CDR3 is TGTGCCAGCAGCCCCAACAGACTAGCGGGAGGGGACTACGAGCAGTACTTC. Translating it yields CASSPNRLAGGDYEQYF.

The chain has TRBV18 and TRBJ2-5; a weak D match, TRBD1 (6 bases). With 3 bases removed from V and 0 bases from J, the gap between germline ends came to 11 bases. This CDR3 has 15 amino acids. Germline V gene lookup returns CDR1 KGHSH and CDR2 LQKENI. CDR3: CASSPPGANQETQYF. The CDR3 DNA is TGTGCCAGCTCACCCCCAGGGGCCAACCAAGAGACCCAGTACTTC.

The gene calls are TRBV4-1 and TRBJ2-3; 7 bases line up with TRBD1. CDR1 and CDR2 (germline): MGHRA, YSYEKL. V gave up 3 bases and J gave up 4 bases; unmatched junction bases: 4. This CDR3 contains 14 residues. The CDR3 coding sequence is TGCGCCAGCAGCCACGGGACAGTACCAGATACGCAGTATTTT. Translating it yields CASSHGTVPDTQYF.

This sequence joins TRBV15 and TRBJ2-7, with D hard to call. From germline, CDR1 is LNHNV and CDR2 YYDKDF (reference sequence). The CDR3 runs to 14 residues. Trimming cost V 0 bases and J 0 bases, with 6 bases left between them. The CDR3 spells CATSREESSYEQYF. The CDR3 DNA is TGTGCCACCAGCAGAGAAGAGAGCTCCTACGAGCAGTACTTC.

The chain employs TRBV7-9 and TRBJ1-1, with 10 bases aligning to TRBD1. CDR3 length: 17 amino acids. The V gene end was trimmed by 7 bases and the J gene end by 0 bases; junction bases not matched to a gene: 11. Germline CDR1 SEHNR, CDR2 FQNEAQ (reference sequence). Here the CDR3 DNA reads TGTGCCAGCAACCCGCCGGGACAGGGGCGGATGAACACTGAAGCTTTCTTT. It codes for CASNPPGQGRMNTEAFF.

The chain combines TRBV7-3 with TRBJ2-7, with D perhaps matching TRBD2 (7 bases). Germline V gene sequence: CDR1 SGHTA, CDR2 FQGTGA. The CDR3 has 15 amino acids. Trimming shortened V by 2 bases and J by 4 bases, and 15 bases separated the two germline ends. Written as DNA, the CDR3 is TGTGCCAGCAGCTTATCGGGGGGCCCCTTGTACGAGCAGTACTTC. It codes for CASSLSGGPLYEQYF. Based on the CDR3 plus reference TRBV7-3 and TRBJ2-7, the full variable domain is GAGVSQTPSNKVTEKGKYVELRCDPISGHTALYWYRQSLGQGPEFLIYFQGTGAADDSGLPNDRFFAVRPEGSVSTLKIQRTERGDSAVYLCASSLSGGPLYEQYFGPGTRLTVT.